A single sample gave rise to the 28 T cell receptor beta chains below, sequenced in a study of cytomegalovirus exposure and HLA in healthy donors. PCR amplification relied on 60 Vbeta primers (plus 13 Jbeta primers). Repertoires were generated with immunoSEQ multiplex PCR, while TCRdb's copy carries only in-frame clones and drops some. The sample includes a few hundred thousand clones, approximately 80% seen only once; the top ten take 10%. The sequencing sample was made of PBMCs. The receptor source for this set is a woman in her forties or fifties in good health and CMV-seropositive.

J is TRBJ2-5 and V is TRBV6-6, with TRBD2 matching over 12 bases. The J call may be mistaken, given a closer DNA end match to TRBJ2-7. CDR3 length: 15 amino acids. CDR1 MNHNY and CDR2 SVGAGI come from the germline V gene (reference sequence). CDR3 in amino acids: CASSYTSGGYYEQYF. The CDR3 region has the DNA TGTGCCAGCAGTTACACTAGCGGGGGGTACTACGAGCAGTACTTC.

The gene calls are TRBV2 and TRBJ2-1; TRBD2 agrees at 8 bases. Trimming cost V 8 bases and J 3 bases; bases outside gene matches: 3. The CDR3 extends over 13 amino acids. Looked up from germline, CDR1 is SNHLY and CDR2 is FYNNEI. CDR3 DNA sequence: TGTGCCAGCGGGACTAGTGACTACAATGAGCAGTTCTTC. Amino acid sequence: CASGTSDYNEQFF.

The chain uses TRBV6-6 and TRBJ1-6, with D unresolved. The CDR3 runs 15 residues. CDR1 is MNHNY, CDR2 SVGAGI, per germline (reference sequence). V was trimmed by 6 bases and J by 7 bases, leaving 16 bases between them. As DNA, the CDR3 is TGTGCCAGCAGCCGAACGGGAGGTAGAAATTCACCCCTCCACTTT. Protein sequence: CASSRTGGRNSPLHF.

This clone has only a few counts. The chain recombines TRBV6-5 with TRBJ1-5; 7 bases are shared with TRBD1. CDR3 length equals 16 residues. In germline, CDR1 is MNHEY, CDR2 SVGAGI. Germline trimming cut 4 bases from V and 1 base from J; bases unmatched to any gene: 7. DNA of the CDR3: TGTGCCAGCAGTTCCTCCTACAGGGGAAGCAATCAGCCCCAGCATTTT. Translated, it gives CASSSSYRGSNQPQHF.

The CDR3 DNA follows: TGTGCCAGCAGTTCCCCGGGTAGGACAGTAAATGAAGCTTTCTTT. This gives the protein CASSSPGRTVNEAFF. J is TRBJ1-1 and V is TRBV6-5; a possible D gene is TRBD1 (6 bases). V was pared by 4 bases and J by 7 bases, with 19 bases between. The CDR3 loop spans 15 amino acids. From germline, CDR1 is MNHEY and CDR2 SVGAGI.

The rearrangement joins TRBV5-6 to TRBJ2-7; 9 bases align to TRBD1. The V segment lost 4 bases and the J segment 6 bases; nucleotides outside the gene matches: 8. The CDR3 covers 14 residues. Germline V lookup: CDR1 SGHDT, CDR2 YYEEEE. The CDR3 region has the DNA TGTGCCAGCAGCCCCGGACAGGGGATAAGCGAGCAGTACTTC. It codes for CASSPGQGISEQYF.

CDR3 bases: TGTGCCTGGATTCCGGGGTCCCACCTCTATGGCTACACCTTC. Its protein product is CAWIPGSHLYGYTF. The chain couples TRBV30 to TRBJ1-2, with D unclear. Germline-derived CDR1 and CDR2 are GTSNPN and SVGIG (reference sequence). The CDR3 sequence is 14 residues long. V was trimmed by 4 bases and J by 4 bases, leaving 16 bases between them.

This chain uses TRBV10-3 with TRBJ2-3; D call uncertain. The CDR3 consists of 12 residues. Germline loops: CDR1 ENHRY, CDR2 SYGVKD. V dropped 4 bases and J dropped 2 bases, with 4 bases sitting between them. CDR3 DNA sequence: TGTGCCATCAGTGTGTACACAGATACGCAGTATTTT. Translating it yields CAISVYTDTQYF.

The gene calls are TRBV10-3 and TRBJ2-3; 7 bases are shared with TRBD2. The germline CDR1 and CDR2 sequences are ENHRY and SYGVKD. This CDR3 has 14 residues. The trim removed 6 bases at V and 2 bases at J, leaving 5 bases unmatched. Written as DNA, the CDR3 is TGTGCCATCAGAGAAAGCGGGGCCACAGATACGCAGTATTTT. Protein product: CAIRESGATDTQYF.

The chain links TRBV18 to TRBJ2-5; D call uncertain. The V and J ends lost 6 bases and 4 bases respectively, with 9 bases between them. This CDR3 is built from 12 residues. Germline CDR1 and CDR2: KGHSH and LQKENI. The CDR3 DNA reads as TGTGCCAGCTCCCCCTCTACAGAGACCCAGTACTTC. Its protein is CASSPSTETQYF.

The chain is built from TRBV10-1 and TRBJ2-5, with 7 bases matching TRBD2. The germline gives CDR1 WNHNN, CDR2 SYGVQD (reference sequence). The CDR3 totals 15 residues. The trim removed 6 bases at V and 5 bases at J, leaving 12 bases unmatched. For the CDR3, the DNA is TGCGCCAGCAGCAAAGGGACTAACCTCCGGGAGACCCAGTACTTC. This codes for CASSKGTNLRETQYF.

This clone was counted between two and nine times. The V call is TRBV5-1, the J call TRBJ1-1, with unresolved D. The CDR3 sequence is 15 residues long. The germline V gene encodes CDR1 SGHRS and CDR2 YFSETQ. V dropped 1 base and J dropped 1 base, with 11 bases sitting between them. CDR3 bases: TGCGCCAGCAGCTTGTTTCCCGACAAGAACACTGAAGCTTTCTTT. As protein: CASSLFPDKNTEAFF.

The CDR3 bases are TGTGCCAGCAGTGACTCGAGACAGGGGCTCCAATTCGGTTCACCCCTCCACTTT. Its protein product is CASSDSRQGLQFGSPLHF. The rearrangement joins TRBV6-4 to TRBJ1-6, with TRBD1 matching over 8 bases. This CDR3 is 18 amino acids long. The V segment lost 0 bases and the J segment 9 bases; nucleotides outside the gene matches: 13. Germline-derived CDR1 and CDR2 are MRHNA and SNTAGT.

This clone was seen only a few times. This sequence joins TRBV5-1 and TRBJ1-1; weak D call: TRBD1 (5 bases). V was clipped by 3 bases and J by 1 base, with 13 bases between them. This CDR3 comprises 15 residues. Germline CDR1 is SGHRS and CDR2 is YFSETQ. CDR3: CASSSKPQGNTEAFF. For the CDR3, the DNA is TGCGCCAGCAGCTCCAAACCCCAGGGGAACACTGAAGCTTTCTTT.

The rearrangement links TRBV29-1 to TRBJ2-6, with a possible D match to TRBD1 (6 bases). From germline, CDR1 is SQVTM and CDR2 ANQGSEA. V was trimmed by 5 bases and J by 0 bases, leaving 14 bases between them. The CDR3 extends over 16 amino acids. The CDR3 sequence: CSVLTGQSSGANVLTF. In DNA form, the CDR3 reads TGCAGCGTTCTGACAGGCCAAAGCTCTGGGGCCAACGTCCTGACTTTC.

The rearrangement links TRBV5-1 to TRBJ2-3; D remains unclear. The CDR3 length is 13 residues. The germline gives CDR1 SGHRS, CDR2 YFSETQ. V shed 4 bases and J shed 2 bases, with 8 bases lying between them. CDR3 DNA: TGCGCCAGCAGCAGTACAGCCACAGATACGCAGTATTTT. This gives the protein CASSSTATDTQYF.

The chain couples TRBV4-1 to TRBJ2-6, with TRBD2 as a possible D gene (7 bases). The length of the CDR3 is 18 residues. V shed 3 bases and J shed 4 bases, with 19 bases lying between them. CDR1 is MGHRA and CDR2 is YSYEKL in the germline V gene. The CDR3 DNA reads TGCGCCAGCAGCCACCTCCCTGGGGGGGGCTCAGGGGCCAACGTCCTGACTTTC. Translation: CASSHLPGGGSGANVLTF.

V usage is TRBV11-2 and J usage is TRBJ2-2; tentatively, D is TRBD1 (5 bases). Germline CDR1 is SGHAT and CDR2 is FQNNGV. The CDR3 has 17 residues. Deletions cut 2 bases from V and 5 bases from J, with 18 bases between. The CDR3 coding sequence is TGTGCCAGCAGCTTACCTTCGACAGTCGCCCGGACCGGGGAGCTGTTTTTT. It is translated as CASSLPSTVARTGELFF.

This rearrangement joins TRBV30 to TRBJ1-4, with D perhaps TRBD1 (5 bases). The germline V and J ends were trimmed by 5 bases and 7 bases, with 14 bases remaining between them. The CDR3 loop spans 13 amino acids. Germline V gene sequence: CDR1 GTSNPN, CDR2 SVGIG (reference sequence). CDR3 loop: CAWHRYPGEKLFF. CDR3 DNA: TGTGCCTGGCACAGGTACCCGGGTGAAAAACTGTTTTTT.

The chain has TRBV21-1 and TRBJ1-2; the DNA was not used to check the table's D call, TRBD1. TRBV21-1 is an annotated pseudogene. This CDR3 has 11 residues. This CDR3 reads CASRDIGGYTF. Written as DNA, the CDR3 is TGTGCCAGCAGAGACATCGGTGGCTACACCTTC.

This clone occurred a few times. J is TRBJ2-7 and V is TRBV5-1; maybe TRBD1 (5 bases). This CDR3 comprises 15 residues. V was cut by 0 bases and J by 6 bases, with 16 bases left in between. CDR1 SGHRS and CDR2 YFSETQ come from the germline V gene. CDR3 protein: CASSLAVDSGAEQYF. CDR3 nucleotide sequence: TGCGCCAGCAGCTTGGCAGTCGACAGTGGAGCCGAGCAGTACTTC. The full variable domain, in which reference TRBV5-1 and TRBJ2-7 provide the parts outside the CDR3, is KAGVTQTPRYLIKTRGQQVTLSCSPISGHRSVSWYQQTPGQGLQFLFEYFSETQRNKGNFPGRFSGRQFSNSRSEMNVSTLELGDSALYLCASSLAVDSGAEQYFGPGTRLTVT.

This chain's CDR3 is CASGLVLPLAGVDYGYTF. The CDR3 nucleotides read TGTGCTAGTGGTTTGGTACTTCCCTTAGCAGGGGTTGACTATGGCTACACCTTC. This chain uses TRBV12-5 with TRBJ1-2; tentative D call: TRBD1 (6 bases). V was trimmed by 0 bases and J by 3 bases, leaving 20 bases between them. Looked up from germline, CDR1 is LGHNT and CDR2 is FRNRAP. There are 18 residues in the CDR3.

As regards this clone: Relative to the germline gene, one junction end is altered; a read error may explain this. The V call is TRBV5-1, the J call TRBJ2-7, with TRBD2 identical over 10 bases. This CDR3 region has 14 residues. The germline V gene has CDR1 SGHRS and CDR2 YFSETQ. The chain's CDR3 is CASGKLAGYYEQHF. DNA of the CDR3: TGCGCCAGCGGAAAACTAGCGGGGTACTACGAGCAGCACTTC.

This clone was detected once. V and J are TRBV5-1 and TRBJ1-1, with unresolved D. The CDR3 covers 13 residues. The V and J ends lost 0 bases and 3 bases respectively, with 6 bases between them. The germline gives CDR1 SGHRS, CDR2 YFSETQ. The CDR3 region has the DNA TGCGCCAGCAGCTTGGGAACGGACACTGAAGCTTTCTTT. Translation gives CASSLGTDTEAFF. The variable domain in full, with the rest retrieved from reference TRBV5-1 and TRBJ1-1, is KAGVTQTPRYLIKTRGQQVTLSCSPISGHRSVSWYQQTPGQGLQFLFEYFSETQRNKGNFPGRFSGRQFSNSRSEMNVSTLELGDSALYLCASSLGTDTEAFFGQGTRLTVV.

V and J are TRBV25-1 and TRBJ2-7; a weak D match, TRBD1 (5 bases). CDR3 length: 14 amino acids. CDR1 is MGHDK, CDR2 SYGVNS, per germline. V lost 6 bases to trimming and J lost 3 bases, with 15 bases between them. CDR3 region: CASSNYGQGYEQYF. CDR3 sequence (DNA): TGTGCCAGCAGCAACTACGGTCAGGGCTACGAGCAGTACTTC.

The V call is TRBV5-1, the J call TRBJ2-5; possible D gene TRBD2, 6 bases. Germline CDR1 is SGHRS and CDR2 is YFSETQ. The CDR3 extends over 15 amino acids. Trimming removed 7 bases at V and 9 bases at J, with 25 bases between. In DNA form, the CDR3 reads TGCGCCAGCGGCGGGGCAATGGCGGGACCTCGGGCCCAGTACTTC. Protein: CASGGAMAGPRAQYF.

V gene TRBV7-2 combines with J gene TRBJ2-5, with D possibly being TRBD2 (6 bases). This CDR3 contains 16 residues. The V end was cut by 4 bases, the J end by 3 bases, with 18 bases between. Germline V lookup: CDR1 SGHTA, CDR2 FQGNSA. CDR3 residues: CASSSLGAGMKETQYF. The CDR3 DNA is TGTGCCAGCAGCTCGCTAGGGGCGGGGATGAAAGAGACCCAGTACTTC.

The gene calls are TRBV6-5 and TRBJ1-4, with no clear D. Germline-derived CDR1 and CDR2 are MNHEY and SVGAGI. Trimming took 2 bases from V and 4 from J, leaving 8 bases between them. The CDR3 is 14 residues long. This CDR3 is CASSYGGINEKLFF. For the CDR3, the DNA is TGTGCCAGCAGTTACGGAGGTATTAATGAAAAACTGTTTTTT.